The clone carrying this T cell receptor beta chain was picked up a small number of times. Its antigen remains unidentified. This record belongs to a study of radiotherapy plus CTLA-4 blockade in lung cancer. Study in general: Of all patients, approximately 17% responded objectively and 31% showed disease control.

Each patient with chemo-refractory metastatic non-small-cell lung cancer was treated with focal radiation plus CTLA-4 blockade using ipilimumab. The CDR3 loop spans 17 amino acids. Trimming removed 5 bases from V and 1 base from J; junction bases left unmatched: 6. In germline, CDR1 is SGHAT, CDR2 FQNNGV. Points from the study as a whole: Among reported predictors of response, early blood T cell clone dynamics with interferon-beta performed best. Blood-borne expansion of tumor-derived TCR clones followed radiotherapy plus ipilimumab.

The repertoire was sequenced with immunoSEQ multiplex PCR; TCRdb's copy has only in-frame clones and lacks some. Of roughly 55,000 clones listed, less than 75% are singletons. The chain couples TRBV11-2 to TRBJ2-7, with 15 bases matching TRBD2. Sample: peripheral blood, taken from a patient treated with radiotherapy plus ipilimumab. The source of this sequence is a human donor with non-small cell lung cancer whose response to radiotherapy plus ipilimumab could not be evaluated. The CDR3 nucleotides are TGTGCCAGCAGCCGGGGACTAGCGGGGGGTGGTTCCTACGAGCAGTACTTC. Its protein product is CASSRGLAGGGSYEQYF.